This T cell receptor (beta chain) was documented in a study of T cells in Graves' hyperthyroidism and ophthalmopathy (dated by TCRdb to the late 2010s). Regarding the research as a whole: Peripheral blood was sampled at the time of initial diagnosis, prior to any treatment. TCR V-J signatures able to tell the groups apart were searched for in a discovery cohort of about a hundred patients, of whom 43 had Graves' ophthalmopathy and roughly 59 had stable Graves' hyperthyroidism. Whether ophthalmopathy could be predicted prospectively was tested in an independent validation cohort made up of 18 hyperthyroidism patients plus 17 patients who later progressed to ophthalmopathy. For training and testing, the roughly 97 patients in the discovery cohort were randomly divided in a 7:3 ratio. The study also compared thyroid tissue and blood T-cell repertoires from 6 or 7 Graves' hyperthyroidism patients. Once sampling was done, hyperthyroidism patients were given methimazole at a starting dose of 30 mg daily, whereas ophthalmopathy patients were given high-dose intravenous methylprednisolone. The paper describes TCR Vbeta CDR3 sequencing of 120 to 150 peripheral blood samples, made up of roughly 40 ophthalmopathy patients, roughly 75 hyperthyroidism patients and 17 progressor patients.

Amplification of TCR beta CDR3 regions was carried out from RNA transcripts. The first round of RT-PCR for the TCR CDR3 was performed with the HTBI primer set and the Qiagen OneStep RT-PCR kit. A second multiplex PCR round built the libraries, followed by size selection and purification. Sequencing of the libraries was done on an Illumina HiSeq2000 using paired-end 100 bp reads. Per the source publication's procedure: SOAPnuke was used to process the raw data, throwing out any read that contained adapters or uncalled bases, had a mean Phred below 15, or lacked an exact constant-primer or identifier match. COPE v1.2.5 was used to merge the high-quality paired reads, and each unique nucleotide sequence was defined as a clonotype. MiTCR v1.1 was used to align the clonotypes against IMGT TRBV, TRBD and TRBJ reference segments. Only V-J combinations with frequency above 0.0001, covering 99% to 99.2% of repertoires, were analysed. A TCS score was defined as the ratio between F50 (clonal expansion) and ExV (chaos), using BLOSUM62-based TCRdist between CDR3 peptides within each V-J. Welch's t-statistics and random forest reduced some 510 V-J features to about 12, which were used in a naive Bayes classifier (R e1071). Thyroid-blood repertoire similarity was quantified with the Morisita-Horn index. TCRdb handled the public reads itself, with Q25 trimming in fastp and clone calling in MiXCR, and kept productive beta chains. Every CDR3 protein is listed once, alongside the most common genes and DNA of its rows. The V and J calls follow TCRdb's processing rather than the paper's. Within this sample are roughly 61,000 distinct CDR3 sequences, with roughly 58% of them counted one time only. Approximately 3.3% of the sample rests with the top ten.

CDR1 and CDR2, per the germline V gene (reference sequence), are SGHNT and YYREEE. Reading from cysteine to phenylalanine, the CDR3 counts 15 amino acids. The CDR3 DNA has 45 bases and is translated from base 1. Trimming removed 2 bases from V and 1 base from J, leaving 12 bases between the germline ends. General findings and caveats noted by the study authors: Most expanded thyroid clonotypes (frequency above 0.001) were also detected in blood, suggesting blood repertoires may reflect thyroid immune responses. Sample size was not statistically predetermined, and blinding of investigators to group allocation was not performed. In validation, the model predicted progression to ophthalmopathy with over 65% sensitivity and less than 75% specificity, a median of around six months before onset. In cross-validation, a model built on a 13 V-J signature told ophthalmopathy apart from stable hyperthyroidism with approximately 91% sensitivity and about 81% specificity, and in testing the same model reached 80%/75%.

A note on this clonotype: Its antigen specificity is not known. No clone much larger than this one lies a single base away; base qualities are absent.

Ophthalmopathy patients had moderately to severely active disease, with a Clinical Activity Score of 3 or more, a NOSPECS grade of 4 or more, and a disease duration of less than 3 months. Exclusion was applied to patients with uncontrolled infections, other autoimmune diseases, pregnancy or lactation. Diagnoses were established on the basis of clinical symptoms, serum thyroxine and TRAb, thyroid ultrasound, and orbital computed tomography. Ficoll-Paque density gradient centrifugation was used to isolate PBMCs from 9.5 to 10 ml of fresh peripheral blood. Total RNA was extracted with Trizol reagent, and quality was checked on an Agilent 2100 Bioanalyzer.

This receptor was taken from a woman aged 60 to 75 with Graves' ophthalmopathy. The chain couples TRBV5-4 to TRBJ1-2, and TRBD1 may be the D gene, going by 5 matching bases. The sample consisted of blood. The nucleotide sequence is TGTGCCAGCAGCTTCTGGGGGGGATATAACTATGGCTACACCTTC. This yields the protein CASSFWGGYNYGYTF.